This entry describes one T cell receptor (beta chain). What it binds is not known. The data belong to a study of shared clonotypes between healthy human individuals. J gave up 1 base and V 4 bases, and 3 bases lay outside the gene matches. This CDR3 spans 17 amino acids. Germline CDR1 SGHAT, CDR2 FQDESV (reference sequence). Study results and caveats: Naive CD4 clonotypes overlapped across several donors at roughly 5%. Though the depth was large, rarefaction showed that sorted-subset sequencing was incomplete.

Each replicate PCR on the sorted subsets used 150 to 200 ng DNA (approximately 33,000 T cell genomes). Data came from immunoSEQ multiplex PCR; TCRdb stores just in-frame clones and leaves some out. The data contain about 380,000 clones, around 96% of them seen just once; the ten biggest clones take up about 0.32%. The sequence was collected from a young man in good health. Source material: memory CD8+ T cells sorted from blood. Regarding subset: CD45RO+ cells pooled with CCR7-negative TemRA cells. The chain links TRBV11-1 to TRBJ2-3; 15 nucleotides match TRBD2. CDR3 DNA: TGTGCCAGCAGCTCATGGACTAGCGGGAGGGGCACAGATACGCAGTATTTT. It encodes CASSSWTSGRGTDTQYF.